This TCR beta chain emerged from a study of tumor-infiltrating lymphocytes in primary liver carcinoma. Background on the study: Productive TCRbeta read yields ran from roughly 3.9 to 6.8 million per sample and were similar between tissues.

They got blood RNA out of unsorted whole blood and also pulled out germline DNA. A four-milliliter peripheral blood sample was collected before surgery. Reverse transcription of approximately 520 ng total RNA with a constant-region primer produced TCR beta cDNA. Amplification in three nested multiplex PCR rounds with slightly modified ARM-PCR gave rise to TCR beta libraries. TRBV1-TRBV30 forward primers paired with a C-beta reverse primer drove the first two PCR rounds, about 11 cycles each. TCRdb reprocessed the multiplex PCR reads via MiXCR and lists one record per CDR3 protein. The sample yields 300,000 to 350,000 distinct CDR3 sequences, 65% seen once. The CDR3 totals 13 residues. V was pared by 9 bases and J by 8 bases, with 17 bases between. Germline V gene lookup returns CDR1 SGHAT and CDR2 FQNNGV.

This clonotype was sampled from a middle-aged man with primary liver carcinoma and hepatitis B virus infection. Sequencing was carried out using peripheral blood. The chain employs TRBV11-2 and TRBJ2-1; D may be TRBD1 (6 bases). The CDR3 is CARILQGMDEQFF. CDR3 coding DNA: TGTGCCAGGATATTACAGGGTATGGATGAGCAGTTCTTC.